Each of the 29 T cell receptor beta chains below was sequenced from the same sample in a study of T cells in women clearing cervical HPV infection. Repertoires were generated with immunoSEQ multiplex PCR, while TCRdb's copy carries only in-frame clones and drops some. This table lists tens of thousands of clones. Sample: blood buffy coat. Every receptor here comes from a woman aged 18 to 75 with a cervical HPV16 infection that either progressed to CIN3+ or cleared (not recorded which).

In regard to this clone: Sequencing ends 3 residues short of the CDR3 end; the germline J gene provides the rest. This chain links TRBV5-1 with TRBJ2-1; the match to TRBD2 covers 7 bases. Germline assignment: CDR1 SGHRS and CDR2 YFSETQ. The CDR3 length is 15 residues. J gave up 2 bases and V 4 bases, and 6 bases lay outside the gene matches. CDR3 DNA (partial): TGCGCCAGCAGCATCTCCGGGACTACCTACAATGAG. Its protein is CASSISGTTYNE. The full-length CDR3 reads as CASSISGTTYNEQFF.

The CDR3: CASTGFGAGGTYEQYF. The CDR3 bases that were read are TGTGCCAGCACTGGGTTCGGGGCAGGGGGTACCTACGAG. The rearrangement links TRBV2 to TRBJ2-7, with TRBD1 matching 7 bases. The read ends 3 residues before the CDR3 terminus; that terminus is restored from the germline J gene. This CDR3 is 16 amino acids long. Germline CDR1 and CDR2: SNHLY and FYNNEI. V lost 7 bases to trimming and J lost 2 bases; unmatched junction nucleotides: 14.

Concerning this clone itself: With the read ending 3 residues before the CDR3 end, the germline J gene is used to fill in that end. The chain is built from TRBV15 and TRBJ2-4; possibly TRBD2 for D (6 bases). Germline CDR1 is LNHNV and CDR2 is YYDKDF (reference sequence). The CDR3 is 14 amino acids. The CDR3 spells CATSRDFSGETQYF. The CDR3 bases that were read are TGTGCCACCAGCAGGGACTTTTCGGGGGAGACT.

A note on this clone: Read data end 3 residues before the CDR3 end; the end is taken from the germline J gene. The chain couples TRBV2 to TRBJ2-4; D may be TRBD1 (6 bases). The length of the CDR3 is 14 residues. Germline CDR1 reads SNHLY; CDR2 reads FYNNEI. This CDR3 reads CASTRTEVIVGQYF. The DNA read from the CDR3 is TGTGCCAGCACCCGGACAGAGGTTATTGTGGGT.

CDR3 DNA (partial): TGTGCCAGTACCGCGGGGGGCGAGGTCAATGAG. Its protein is CASTAGGEVNE. The whole CDR3 sequence reads CASTAGGEVNEQFF. The chain joins TRBV19 to TRBJ2-1; 8 positions agree with TRBD2. The CDR3 end is not reached by the read, which stops 3 residues before it; the germline J gene fills it in. CDR1 is LNHDA and CDR2 is SQIVND in the germline V gene (reference sequence). This CDR3 has 14 amino acids. With 7 bases clipped from V and 6 bases from J, the junction kept 8 bases outside the gene matches. Complete variable domain (other parts from reference TRBV19 and TRBJ2-1): DGGITQSPKYLFRKEGQNVTLSCEQNLNHDAMYWYRQDPGQGLRLIYYSQIVNDFQKGDIAEGYSVSREKKESFPLTVTSAQKNPTAFYLCASTAGGEVNEQFFGPGTRLTVL.

Concerning this clone itself: The read finishes 3 residues shy of the CDR3 end, and the germline J gene is used to complete it. V and J are TRBV6-2 or TRBV6-3 and TRBJ2-7; tentatively, D is TRBD1 (5 bases). V lost 4 bases, J lost 0 bases, and 7 bases lay in between. Germline lookup yields CDR1 MNHEY and CDR2 SVGEGT. This CDR3 spans 13 amino acids. The CDR3 DNA, read in part, is TGTGCCAGCAGTTGGGGCACCTCCTACGAG. Translated, it gives CASSWGTSYE. The full CDR3 protein is CASSWGTSYEQYF.

With regard to this clone: The junction departs from germline at one end; a sequencing error may be responsible. The read halts 3 residues ahead of the CDR3 end, with the missing end drawn from the germline J gene. The chain carries TRBV4-2 and TRBJ2-3, with D hard to call. Germline lookup yields CDR1 LGHNA and CDR2 YNFKEQ. This CDR3 comprises 14 residues. The CDR3 reads CASSHDAVTDTQYF. The DNA read from the CDR3 is TGCGCCAGCAGCCACGACGCGGTCACAGATACG.

On this clone: The read comes to an end 3 residues before the CDR3 does, leaving the germline J gene to fill in the end. The chain uses TRBV5-1 and TRBJ1-1, with a weak D call TRBD1 (6 bases). CDR1 and CDR2 from the germline V gene are SGHRS and YFSETQ. CDR3 length: 20 residues. V was cut by 3 bases and J by 0 bases, with 27 bases left in between. CDR3 protein: CASSSRRGGGPDIMNTEAFF. The CDR3 bases that were read are TGCGCCAGCAGCTCACGGCGAGGGGGAGGTCCGGACATCATGAACACTGAA. Using reference TRBV5-1 and TRBJ1-1 for the parts outside the CDR3, the full variable domain is KAGVTQTPRYLIKTRGQQVTLSCSPISGHRSVSWYQQTPGQGLQFLFEYFSETQRNKGNFPGRFSGRQFSNSRSEMNVSTLELGDSALYLCASSSRRGGGPDIMNTEAFFGQGTRLTVV.

About this clone: The read stops 3 residues short of the end of the CDR3; the missing end is completed from the germline J gene. This chain joins TRBV12-5 and TRBJ2-1, with 7 bases matching TRBD2. Germline CDR1 and CDR2: LGHNT and FRNRAP. Losses at the gene ends were 11 bases for V and 5 bases for J; bases not matched to a gene: 9. The CDR3 totals 13 residues. The CDR3 spells CASRGAGNNEQFF. The DNA read from the CDR3 is TGTGCTTCCCGTGGAGCGGGAAACAATGAG.

To note about this clone: The read halts 3 residues ahead of the CDR3 end, with the missing end drawn from the germline J gene. The gene calls are TRBV7-3 and TRBJ2-3; D perhaps matches TRBD2 (6 bases). CDR1 and CDR2 (germline): SGHTA, FQGTGA. The CDR3 extends over 14 amino acids. CDR3: CASSQGGVQETQYF. CDR3 bases read: TGTGCCAGCAGCCAAGGAGGGGTCCAAGAGACG.

This clone is classed as medium-sized by frequency. The CDR3 end lies 3 residues beyond the end of the read and is filled in from the germline J gene. The chain carries TRBV7-2 and TRBJ2-7; TRBD2 might be the D (5 bases). Trimming left V 5 bases short and J 3 bases short, with 14 bases between. Germline V gene lookup returns CDR1 SGHTA and CDR2 FQGNSA. The CDR3 totals 14 residues. The sequenced CDR3 bases are TGTGCCAGCAGCCCTCCCTCGGGGAACTACGAG. This translates into CASSPPSGNYE. The CDR3 as a whole reads CASSPPSGNYEQYF.

About this clone itself: The CDR3 end lies 3 residues beyond the end of the read and is filled in from the germline J gene. The V gene is TRBV30, the J gene TRBJ1-1, with TRBD1 matching 8 bases. The CDR3 contains 15 residues. From germline, CDR1 is GTSNPN and CDR2 SVGIG (reference sequence). Trimming removed 5 bases from V and 0 bases from J; junction bases left unmatched: 8. The CDR3 bases that were read are TGTGCCTGGGGACAGGGAACTGATTTGAACACTGAA. This encodes CAWGQGTDLNTE. The CDR3 in full is CAWGQGTDLNTEAFF.

A word on this clone: Compared with germline, one end of the junction differs, possibly owing to a read error. The CDR3 end is not reached by the read, which stops 3 residues before it; the germline J gene fills it in. Other DNA sequences within the sample encode an identical CDR3. The chain links TRBV20-1 to TRBJ1-3, with D possibly being TRBD1 (5 bases). CDR3 length: 14 residues. Germline values: CDR1 DFQATT, CDR2 SNEGSKA (reference sequence). CDR3 DNA (partial): TGCAGTGCTCCGGGGGTAGGGACTGGAAACACT. This gives the protein CSAPGVGTGNT. The CDR3 reads in full as CSAPGVGTGNTIYF.

A word on this clone: The DNA ends 3 residues before the CDR3 does, and the rest of the CDR3 is filled in from the germline J gene. The V call is TRBV19, the J call TRBJ2-4; D uncertain. Germline CDR1 is LNHDA and CDR2 is SQIVND (reference sequence). This CDR3 contains 14 residues. The covered CDR3 bases are TGTGCCAGTAGCCCCCGAGCCTTGGGCCTATTT. Translated, it gives CASSPRALGLF. The complete CDR3 reads CASSPRALGLFQYF. The variable domain in full, with the rest retrieved from reference TRBV19 and TRBJ2-4, is DGGITQSPKYLFRKEGQNVTLSCEQNLNHDAMYWYRQDPGQGLRLIYYSQIVNDFQKGDIAEGYSVSREKKESFPLTVTSAQKNPTAFYLCASSPRALGLFQYFGAGTRLSVL.

About this clone itself: The read falls 3 residues short of the CDR3 end, and the missing part is taken from the germline J gene. The chain has TRBV7-2 and TRBJ1-4; tentatively, D is TRBD1 (5 bases). In germline, CDR1 is SGHTA, CDR2 FQGNSA. This CDR3 region has 13 residues. CDR3 DNA (partial): TGTGCCAGCGGGTCCTCTGGGGCCAACGTA. It codes for CASGSSGANV. The full CDR3 reads CASGSSGANVLFF.

With respect to this clone: The sequence runs out 3 residues before the end of the CDR3; the remainder is reconstructed from the germline J gene. This chain connects TRBV30 to TRBJ1-2; 9 bases are shared with TRBD1. J lost 5 bases, V lost 3 bases, and 4 bases had no gene match. From germline, CDR1 is GTSNPN and CDR2 SVGIG (reference sequence). The CDR3 is 13 amino acids. The DNA read from the CDR3 is TGTGCCTGGAGACTGACAGGGGGTTATGGC. Its protein is CAWRLTGGYG. The entire CDR3 protein reads CAWRLTGGYGYTF.

On this clone: Sequencing ends 3 residues short of the CDR3 end; the germline J gene provides the rest. This chain links TRBV7-2 with TRBJ2-3, with 7 bases matching TRBD2. Germline assignment: CDR1 SGHTA and CDR2 FQGNSA. The CDR3 is 16 amino acids. The J segment lost 0 bases and the V segment lost 0 bases, leaving 3 bases of the junction unmatched. The CDR3 reads CASSLAAGSSTDTQYF. The DNA read from the CDR3 is TGTGCCAGCAGCTTAGCAGCGGGATCGAGCACAGATACG.

About this clone itself: The DNA ends 3 residues before the CDR3 does, and the rest of the CDR3 is filled in from the germline J gene. The rearrangement links TRBV20-1 to TRBJ2-7, with a possible D match to TRBD2 (6 bases). The germline V gene encodes CDR1 DFQATT and CDR2 SNEGSKA (reference sequence). The CDR3 has 13 residues. The ends were cut back, 6 bases at V and 3 bases at J, with 15 bases in the middle. CDR3 DNA (partial): TGCAGTGCCTCGGGGCAAGCGGGCTACGAG. It encodes CSASGQAGYE. In full, the CDR3 reads CSASGQAGYEQYF.

A word on this clone: The read comes to an end 3 residues before the CDR3 does, leaving the germline J gene to fill in the end. This rearrangement joins TRBV19 to TRBJ2-2; 8 nucleotides match TRBD2. Germline V CDR1 and CDR2: LNHDA, SQIVND (reference sequence). The CDR3 sequence is 15 residues long. The sequenced part of the CDR3 DNA is TGTGCCAGTAGTATCGGGGGGGCGCGGAGTTCACCG. This translates into CASSIGGARSSP. The whole CDR3 is CASSIGGARSSPLFF.

A note on this clone: The CDR3 extends 3 residues past the end of the read, so its final part is completed from the germline J gene. The chain uses TRBV10-3 and TRBJ2-7, with TRBD1 as a possible D gene (6 bases). With 5 bases removed from V and 0 bases from J, the gap between germline ends came to 14 bases. Germline V gene sequence: CDR1 ENHRY, CDR2 SYGVKD. The CDR3 loop spans 15 amino acids. The sequenced CDR3 bases are TGTGCCATCAGTCCAGGGACAAGGAGCTCCTACGAG. Translated: CAISPGTRSSYE. The CDR3 in its entirety is CAISPGTRSSYEQYF.

About this clone: The read comes to an end 3 residues before the CDR3 does, leaving the germline J gene to fill in the end. This chain uses TRBV10-3 with TRBJ2-3, with 8 positions matching TRBD2. The CDR3 is made up of 15 amino acids. The germline V gene encodes CDR1 ENHRY and CDR2 SYGVKD. Trimming took 0 bases from V and 6 from J; bases not matched to a gene: 5. The chain's CDR3 is CAISESIAGTDTQYF. CDR3 bases read: TGTGCCATCAGTGAGTCGATAGCGGGAACGGATACG.

Regarding this clone: The read comes to an end 3 residues before the CDR3 does, leaving the germline J gene to fill in the end. The V gene is TRBV7-2, the J gene TRBJ1-1; TRBD1 matches 9 bases. The germline V gene has CDR1 SGHTA and CDR2 FQGNSA. J lost 3 bases, V lost 2 bases, and 4 bases had no gene match. This CDR3 spans 15 amino acids. The CDR3 DNA, read in part, is TGTGCCAGCAGCTTAACCGGGACAGGGTACACTGAA. It codes for CASSLTGTGYTE. In full, the CDR3 reads CASSLTGTGYTEAFF. The complete variable domain, with remaining parts taken from reference TRBV7-2 and TRBJ1-1, reads GAGVSQSPSNKVTEKGKDVELRCDPISGHTALYWYRQSLGQGLEFLIYFQGNSAPDKSGLPSDRFSAERTGGSVSTLTIQRTQQEDSAVYLCASSLTGTGYTEAFFGQGTRLTVV.

Concerning this clone: The read finishes 3 residues shy of the CDR3 end, and the germline J gene is used to complete it. The rearrangement links TRBV20-1 to TRBJ1-4; 8 nucleotides line up with TRBD1. Germline CDR1 reads DFQATT; CDR2 reads SNEGSKA (reference sequence). The CDR3 has 17 amino acids. The CDR3: CSSLRDRGRSYNSPLFF. The DNA read from the CDR3 is TGCAGTTCACTACGAGACAGGGGAAGGTCCTATAATTCACCA.

Points on this clone: The sequence runs out 3 residues before the end of the CDR3; the remainder is reconstructed from the germline J gene. The genes are TRBV7-9 and TRBJ2-1, with a possible D match to TRBD2 (5 bases). CDR3 length: 14 residues. Deletions cut 5 bases from V and 3 bases from J, with 11 bases between. CDR1 and CDR2 (germline): SEHNR, FQNEAQ (reference sequence). CDR3 protein: CASSRTGDYNEQFF. The sequenced part of the CDR3 DNA is TGTGCCAGCAGCAGAACCGGGGACTACAATGAG.

A remark on this clone: The CDR3 extends 3 residues past the end of the read, so its final part is completed from the germline J gene. This chain connects TRBV5-6 to TRBJ2-3; TRBD2 matches at 8 bases. This CDR3 contains 14 residues. Germline assignment: CDR1 SGHDT and CDR2 YYEEEE. J gave up 5 bases and V 3 bases, and 5 bases lay outside the gene matches. CDR3 DNA, as far as it was read: TGTGCCAGCAGCTCCAGCGGGAGAGGAGATACG. Its protein is CASSSSGRGDT. From start to end, the CDR3 is CASSSSGRGDTQYF.

Of note for this clone: The CDR3 end falls 3 residues outside the read, so it is completed with the germline J gene. The chain joins TRBV7-9 to TRBJ1-1; TRBD1 agrees at 9 bases. Germline V CDR1 and CDR2: SEHNR, FQNEAQ (reference sequence). The CDR3 is made up of 14 amino acids. This CDR3 reads CASSYGQGNSLAFF. Partial CDR3 DNA: TGTGCCAGCAGCTACGGACAGGGGAATTCTTTA.

CDR3: CASSLGRGVSYDYTF. The sequenced CDR3 bases are TGTGCCAGCAGCTTAGGCAGGGGGGTTTCCTACGAC. The chain uses TRBV7-2 and TRBJ1-2; TRBD1 matches at 7 bases. The CDR3 extends 3 residues past the end of the read, so its final part is completed from the germline J gene. The CDR3 is 15 amino acids. Germline V lookup: CDR1 SGHTA, CDR2 FQGNSA.

Comments on this clone: The sequence runs out 3 residues before the end of the CDR3; the remainder is reconstructed from the germline J gene. The chain links TRBV7-2 to TRBJ1-6; no reliable D call. CDR1 and CDR2 from the germline V gene are SGHTA and FQGNSA. V shed 3 bases and J shed 5 bases, with 8 bases lying between them. There are 14 residues in the CDR3. Incomplete CDR3 DNA: TGTGCCAGCAGCTTCCGTACTGATAATTCACCC. It is translated as CASSFRTDNSP. The whole CDR3 sequence is CASSFRTDNSPLHF.

In the case of this clone: With the read ending 3 residues before the CDR3 end, the germline J gene is used to fill in that end. V usage is TRBV5-1 and J usage is TRBJ1-2, with 8 bases matching TRBD1. Germline-derived CDR1 and CDR2 are SGHRS and YFSETQ. The CDR3 covers 16 residues. The CDR3 reads CASSLAGTGSVGGYTF. The sequenced CDR3 bases are TGCGCCAGCAGCTTGGCCGGGACAGGATCGGTCGGGGGC.